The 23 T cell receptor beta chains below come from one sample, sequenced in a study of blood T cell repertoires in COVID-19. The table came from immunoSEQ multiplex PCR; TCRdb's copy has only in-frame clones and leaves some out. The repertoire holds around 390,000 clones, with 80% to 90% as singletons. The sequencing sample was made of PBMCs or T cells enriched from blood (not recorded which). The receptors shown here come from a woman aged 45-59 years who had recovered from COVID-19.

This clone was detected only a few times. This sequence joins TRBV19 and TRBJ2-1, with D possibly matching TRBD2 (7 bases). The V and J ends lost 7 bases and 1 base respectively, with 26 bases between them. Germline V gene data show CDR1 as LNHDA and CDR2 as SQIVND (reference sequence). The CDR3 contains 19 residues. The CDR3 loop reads CASTSPAGRGGGSYNEQFF. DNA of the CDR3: TGTGCCAGTACATCTCCGGCAGGGCGGGGAGGGGGGTCCTACAATGAGCAGTTCTTC.

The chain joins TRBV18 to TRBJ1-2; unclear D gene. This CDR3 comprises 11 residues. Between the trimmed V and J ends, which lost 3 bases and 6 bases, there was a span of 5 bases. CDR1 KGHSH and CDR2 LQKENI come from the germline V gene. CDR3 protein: CASSPGDGYTF. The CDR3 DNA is TGTGCCAGCTCACCCGGGGATGGCTACACCTTC.

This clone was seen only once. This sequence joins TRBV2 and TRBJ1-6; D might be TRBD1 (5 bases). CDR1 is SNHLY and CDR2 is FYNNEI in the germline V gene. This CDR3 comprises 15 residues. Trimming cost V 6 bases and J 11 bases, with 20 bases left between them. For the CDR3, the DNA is TGTGCCAGCAGGGGGGACTACGTGGTTTTAGCACCCCTCCACTTT. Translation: CASRGDYVVLAPLHF.

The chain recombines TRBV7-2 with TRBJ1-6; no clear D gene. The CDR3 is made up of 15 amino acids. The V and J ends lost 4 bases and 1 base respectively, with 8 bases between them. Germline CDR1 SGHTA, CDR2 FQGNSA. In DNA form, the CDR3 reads TGTGCCAGCAGCTCCCCAGGTTCCTATAATTCACCCCTCCACTTT. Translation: CASSSPGSYNSPLHF.

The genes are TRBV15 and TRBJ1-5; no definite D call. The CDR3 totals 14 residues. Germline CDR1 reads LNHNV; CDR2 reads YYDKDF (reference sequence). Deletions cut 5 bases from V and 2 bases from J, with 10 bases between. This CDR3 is CATSPRQGNQPQHF. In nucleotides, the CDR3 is TGTGCCACCAGCCCCCGTCAGGGCAATCAGCCCCAGCATTTT.

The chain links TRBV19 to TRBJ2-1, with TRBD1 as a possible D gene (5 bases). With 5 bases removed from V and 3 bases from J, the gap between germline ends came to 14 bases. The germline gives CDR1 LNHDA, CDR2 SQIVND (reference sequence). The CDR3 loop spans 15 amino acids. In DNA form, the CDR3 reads TGTGCCAGTAGTTCCCCCAGGGATAACTACAATGAGCAGTTCTTC. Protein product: CASSSPRDNYNEQFF. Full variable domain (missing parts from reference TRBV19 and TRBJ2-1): DGGITQSPKYLFRKEGQNVTLSCEQNLNHDAMYWYRQDPGQGLRLIYYSQIVNDFQKGDIAEGYSVSREKKESFPLTVTSAQKNPTAFYLCASSSPRDNYNEQFFGPGTRLTVL.

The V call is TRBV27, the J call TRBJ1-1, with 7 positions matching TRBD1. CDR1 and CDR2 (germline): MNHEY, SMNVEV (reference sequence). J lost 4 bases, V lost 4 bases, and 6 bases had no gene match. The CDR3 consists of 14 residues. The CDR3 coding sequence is TGTGCCAGCAGTTCCGCCTGGACAGGCACTGAAGCTTTCTTT. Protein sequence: CASSSAWTGTEAFF.

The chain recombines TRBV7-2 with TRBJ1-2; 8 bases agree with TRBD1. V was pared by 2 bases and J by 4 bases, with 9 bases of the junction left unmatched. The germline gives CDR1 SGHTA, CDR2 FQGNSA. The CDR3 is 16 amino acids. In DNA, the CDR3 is TGTGCCAGCAGCTTACAGGGGGCGGGAGGGATCTATGGCTACACCTTC. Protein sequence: CASSLQGAGGIYGYTF.

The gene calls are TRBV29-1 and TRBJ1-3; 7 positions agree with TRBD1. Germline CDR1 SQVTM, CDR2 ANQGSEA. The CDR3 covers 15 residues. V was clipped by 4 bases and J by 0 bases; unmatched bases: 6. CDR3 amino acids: CSVGQGRTSGNTIYF. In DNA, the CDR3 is TGCAGCGTTGGACAGGGTAGGACCTCTGGAAACACCATATATTTT.

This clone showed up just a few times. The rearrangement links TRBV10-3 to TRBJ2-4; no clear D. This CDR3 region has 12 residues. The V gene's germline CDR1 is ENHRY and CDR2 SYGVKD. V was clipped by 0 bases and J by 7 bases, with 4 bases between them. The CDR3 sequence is CAISESRNIQYF. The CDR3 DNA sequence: TGTGCCATCAGTGAGTCCCGGAACATTCAGTACTTC.

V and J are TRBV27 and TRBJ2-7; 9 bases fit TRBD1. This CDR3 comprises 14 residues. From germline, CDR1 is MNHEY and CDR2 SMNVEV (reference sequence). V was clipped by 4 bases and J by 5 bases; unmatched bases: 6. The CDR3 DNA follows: TGTGCCAGCAGTTCTCTGACAGGGGGGGACGAGCAGTACTTC. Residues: CASSSLTGGDEQYF.

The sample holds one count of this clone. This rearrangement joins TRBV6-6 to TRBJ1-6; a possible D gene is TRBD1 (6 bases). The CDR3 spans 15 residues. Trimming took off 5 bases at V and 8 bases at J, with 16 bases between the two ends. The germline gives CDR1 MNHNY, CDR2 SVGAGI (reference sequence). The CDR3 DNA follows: TGTGCCAGCAGTGACCTAACAGGGAATTATTCACCCCTCCACTTT. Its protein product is CASSDLTGNYSPLHF.

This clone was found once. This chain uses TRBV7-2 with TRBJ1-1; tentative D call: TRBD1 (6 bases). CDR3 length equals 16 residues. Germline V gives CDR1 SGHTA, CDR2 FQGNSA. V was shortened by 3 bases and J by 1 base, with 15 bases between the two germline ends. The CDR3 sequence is CASSFRPRGTNTEAFF. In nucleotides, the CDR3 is TGTGCCAGCAGCTTTAGGCCCAGGGGAACGAACACTGAAGCTTTCTTT. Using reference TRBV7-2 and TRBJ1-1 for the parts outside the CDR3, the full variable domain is GAGVSQSPSNKVTEKGKDVELRCDPISGHTALYWYRQSLGQGLEFLIYFQGNSAPDKSGLPSDRFSAERTGGSVSTLTIQRTQQEDSAVYLCASSFRPRGTNTEAFFGQGTRLTVV.

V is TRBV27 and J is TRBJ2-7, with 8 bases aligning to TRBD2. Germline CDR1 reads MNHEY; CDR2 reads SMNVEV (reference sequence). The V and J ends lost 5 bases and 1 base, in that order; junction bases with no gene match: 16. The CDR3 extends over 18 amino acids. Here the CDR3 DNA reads TGTGCCAGCAGTCCCCCACCATCAAGCGGGGGTCCTTCCTACGAGCAGTACTTC. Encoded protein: CASSPPPSSGGPSYEQYF.

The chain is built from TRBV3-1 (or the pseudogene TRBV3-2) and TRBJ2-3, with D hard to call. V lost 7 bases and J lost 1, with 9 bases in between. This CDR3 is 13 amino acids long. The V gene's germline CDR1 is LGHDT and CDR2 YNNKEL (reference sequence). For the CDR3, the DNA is TGTGCCAGCATGGTGTCGGGCACAGATACGCAGTATTTT. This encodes CASMVSGTDTQYF.

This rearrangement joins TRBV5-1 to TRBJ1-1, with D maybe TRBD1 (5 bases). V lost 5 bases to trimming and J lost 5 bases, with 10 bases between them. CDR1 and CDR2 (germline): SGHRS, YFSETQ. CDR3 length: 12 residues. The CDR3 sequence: CASRISGTEAFF. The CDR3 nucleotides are TGCGCCAGCAGGATATCAGGGACTGAAGCTTTCTTT. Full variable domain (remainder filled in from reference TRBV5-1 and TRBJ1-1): KAGVTQTPRYLIKTRGQQVTLSCSPISGHRSVSWYQQTPGQGLQFLFEYFSETQRNKGNFPGRFSGRQFSNSRSEMNVSTLELGDSALYLCASRISGTEAFFGQGTRLTVV.

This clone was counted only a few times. CDR3 nucleotides: TGTGCCAGCAGTACAGGGTGGACTAATGAAAAACTGTTTTTT. It is translated as CASSTGWTNEKLFF. The J gene is TRBJ1-4, the V gene TRBV6-5, with a possible D match to TRBD1 (6 bases). This CDR3 spans 14 amino acids. The V gene's germline CDR1 is MNHEY and CDR2 SVGAGI. V was clipped by 5 bases and J by 2 bases, with 9 bases between them.

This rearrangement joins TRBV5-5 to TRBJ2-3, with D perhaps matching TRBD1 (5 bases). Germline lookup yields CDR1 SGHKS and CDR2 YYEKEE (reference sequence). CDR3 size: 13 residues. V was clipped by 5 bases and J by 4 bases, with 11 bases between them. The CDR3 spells CASRYSGSDTQYF. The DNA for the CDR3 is TGTGCCAGCAGATACTCAGGGTCAGATACGCAGTATTTT.

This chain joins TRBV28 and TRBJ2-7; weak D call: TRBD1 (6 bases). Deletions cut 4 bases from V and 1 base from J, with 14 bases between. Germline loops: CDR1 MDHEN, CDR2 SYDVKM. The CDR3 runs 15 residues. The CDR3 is CASSSGDPKSYEQYF. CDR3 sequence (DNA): TGTGCCAGCAGTTCAGGGGACCCAAAATCCTACGAGCAGTACTTC.

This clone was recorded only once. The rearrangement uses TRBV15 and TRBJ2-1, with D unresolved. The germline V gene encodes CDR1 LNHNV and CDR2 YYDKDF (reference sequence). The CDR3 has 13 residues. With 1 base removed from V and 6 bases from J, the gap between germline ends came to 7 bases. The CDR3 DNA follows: TGTGCCACCAGCAGAGCGGGTGCCAATGAGCAGTTCTTC. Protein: CATSRAGANEQFF.

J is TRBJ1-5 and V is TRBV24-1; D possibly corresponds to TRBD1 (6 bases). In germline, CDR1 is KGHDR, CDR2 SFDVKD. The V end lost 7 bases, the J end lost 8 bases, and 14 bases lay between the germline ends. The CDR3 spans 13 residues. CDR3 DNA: TGTGCCACCAGCCGGGACACCGTGGAGCCCCAGCATTTT. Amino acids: CATSRDTVEPQHF.

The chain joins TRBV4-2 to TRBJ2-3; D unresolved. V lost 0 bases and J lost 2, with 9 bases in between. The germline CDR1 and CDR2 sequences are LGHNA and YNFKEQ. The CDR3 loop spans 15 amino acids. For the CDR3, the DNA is TGTGCCAGCAGCCAAGAAGTACAGCTCACAGATACGCAGTATTTT. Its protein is CASSQEVQLTDTQYF.

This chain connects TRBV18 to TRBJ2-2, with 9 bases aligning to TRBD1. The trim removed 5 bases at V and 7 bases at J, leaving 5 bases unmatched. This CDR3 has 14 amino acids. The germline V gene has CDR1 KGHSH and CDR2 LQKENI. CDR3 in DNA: TGTGCCAGCTCATCGGGACAGGGAAGCGGGGAGCTGTTTTTT. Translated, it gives CASSSGQGSGELFF.